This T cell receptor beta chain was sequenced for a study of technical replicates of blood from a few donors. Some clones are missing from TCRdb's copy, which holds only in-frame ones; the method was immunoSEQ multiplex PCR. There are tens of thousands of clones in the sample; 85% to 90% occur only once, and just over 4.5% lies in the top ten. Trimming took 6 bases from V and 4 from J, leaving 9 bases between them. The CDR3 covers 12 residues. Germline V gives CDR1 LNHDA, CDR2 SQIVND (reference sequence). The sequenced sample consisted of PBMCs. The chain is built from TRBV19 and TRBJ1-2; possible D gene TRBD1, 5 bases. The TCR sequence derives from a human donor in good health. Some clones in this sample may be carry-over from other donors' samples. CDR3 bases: TGTGCCAGTAGGACAGACACCTATGGCTACACCTTC. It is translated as CASRTDTYGYTF.